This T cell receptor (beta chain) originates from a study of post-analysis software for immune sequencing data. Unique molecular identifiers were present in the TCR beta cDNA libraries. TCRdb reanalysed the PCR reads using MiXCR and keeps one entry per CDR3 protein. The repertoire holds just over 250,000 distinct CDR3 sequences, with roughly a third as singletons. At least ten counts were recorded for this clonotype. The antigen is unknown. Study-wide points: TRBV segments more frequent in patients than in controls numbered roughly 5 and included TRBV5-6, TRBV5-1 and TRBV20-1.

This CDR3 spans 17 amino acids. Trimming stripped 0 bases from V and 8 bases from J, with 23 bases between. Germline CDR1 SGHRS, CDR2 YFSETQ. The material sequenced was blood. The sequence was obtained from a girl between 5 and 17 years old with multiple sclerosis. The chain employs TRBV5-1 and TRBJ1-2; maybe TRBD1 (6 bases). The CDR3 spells CASSLGPLETGKGGYTF. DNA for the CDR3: TGCGCCAGCAGCTTGGGCCCCCTGGAAACAGGGAAAGGGGGCTACACCTTC.